The present T cell receptor (beta chain) was sequenced within a study of vaccination effects on CD4 cells after COVID-19. Some clones are missing from TCRdb's copy, which holds only in-frame ones; the method was immunoSEQ multiplex PCR. This table holds roughly 24,000 clones, more than 60% found once. Before sequencing took place, the ViraFEST assay used viral peptide pools to expand antigen-specific CD4+ T cells. On roughly day 10 of culture, CD4+ T cells were separated out. Subjects were given two BNT162b2 or mRNA-1273 vaccine doses. Researchers reported culturing 2 million to 2.5 million PBMC in each well, adding 8 to 10 IU/ml IL-2 and roughly 11 ug/ml peptides. Cultures got half-medium changes with IL-2 on days 3 and 7. Study-wide points: Among infection- and vaccine-induced clones, marked clonal contraction occurred late after vaccination.

Trimming took 0 bases from V and 9 from J, leaving 12 bases between them. The CDR3 covers 13 residues. Germline assignment: CDR1 SGHVS and CDR2 FQNEAQ. About this clone itself: No antigen is known for it.

The TCR was taken from a human donor who received a COVID-19 vaccine. The V call is TRBV7-8, the J call TRBJ2-7, with D possibly being TRBD1 or TRBD2 (5 bases each). Sequencing used CD4+ T cells from PBMCs cultured with HCoV-NL63 spike peptides, obtained after COVID-19 vaccination. The CDR3 loop is CASSLARDHGQYF. CDR3 nucleotide sequence: TGTGCCAGCAGCTTAGCCCGGGACCACGGGCAGTACTTC.